This is a list of T cell receptor beta chains from one sample in a study of graft-versus-host responses after intestinal transplantation. The protocol was immunoSEQ multiplex PCR, while the TCRdb copy is restricted to in-frame clones and leaves out a portion. The sample holds about 10,000 clones, 36% seen once. Specimen: alloreactive CD8+ T cells from a mixed lymphocyte reaction culture, collected before intestinal transplant. Receptor source: a human patient who received an intestinal transplant. The CDR3 runs from the conserved cysteine through the conserved F or W. D genes are given only for firm matches. Some rows have no size entry. The others give once, few or many, or a class for an expanded clone.

abundance	d_gene	v_gene	j_gene	CDR3nt	CDR3aa
NA	NA	TRBV7-8	TRBJ2-3	TGTGCCAGCAGCTCGACCTGTGGCGAAATTTCTCCGGGGACAGATACGCAGTATTTT	CASSSTCGEISPGTDTQYF
few	TRBD1	TRBV29-1	TRBJ1-2	TGCAGCGCGTTGACAGGGAACTATGGCTACACCTTC	CSALTGNYGYTF
few	TRBD1	TRBV2	TRBJ2-5	TGTGCCAGCGGCCGGGACAGGGGGCGCGAGAGGCTCCAAGAGACCCAGTACTTC	CASGRDRGRERLQETQYF
few	TRBD1	TRBV28	TRBJ1-5	TGTGCCAGCAGTTGGGCGGACAGGGAGTCCTTGGATCAGCCCCAGCATTTT	CASSWADRESLDQPQHF
NA	NA	TRBV4-1	TRBJ1-2	TGCGCCAGCAGTCCGACAGTGGACTATGGCTACACCTTC	CASSPTVDYGYTF
NA	TRBD1	TRBV2	TRBJ2-7	TGTGCCAGCAGTGAAGCGCCAGACAGGGTTCACTACGAGCAGTACTTC	CASSEAPDRVHYEQYF
few	TRBD1	TRBV4-1	TRBJ1-2	TGCGCCAGCAGCCATCAGACAGGGGCTAACTATGGCTACACCTTC	CASSHQTGANYGYTF
NA	NA	TRBV7-2	TRBJ2-2	TGTGCCAGCAGCTTAGCGAGTACCGGGGAGCTGTTTTTT	CASSLASTGELFF
NA	NA	TRBV10-2	TRBJ2-3	TGCGCCAGCAGCGCGGCTAGCGCTCCTAGCACAGATACGCAGTATTTT	CASSAASAPSTDTQYF
NA	TRBD2	TRBV4-2	TRBJ2-3	TGTGCCAGCAGCCAAGCAACCGGGACGGGACTAGCGGCCACAGATACGCAGTATTTT	CASSQATGTGLAATDTQYF
once	NA	TRBV7-9	TRBJ1-2	TGTGCCAGCAGCTTGGGTTCAGGGTTGCACTATGGCTACACCTTC	CASSLGSGLHYGYTF
NA	NA	TRBV13	TRBJ2-3	TGTGCCAGCAGCCCCATACTAGAAACAGATACGCAGTATTTT	CASSPILETDTQYF
few	TRBD1	TRBV29-1	TRBJ1-2	TGCAGCGTTCCACAGGGGGGCTATGGCTACACCTTC	CSVPQGGYGYTF
few	NA	TRBV21-1	TRBJ2-3	TGTGCCAGCAGCGAAGGGGCACGAGATATTTCCACAGGTACGCAGTATTTT	CASSEGARDISTGTQYF
NA	NA	TRBV13	TRBJ1-4	TGTGCCAGCAGCTTATTTAGGACAGAACTGTTTTTT	CASSLFRTELFF
few	NA	TRBV27	TRBJ2-7	TGTGCCAGCAGTCCCTCCGCAGGAGGACCGTACGAGCAGTACTTC	CASSPSAGGPYEQYF
few	TRBD2	TRBV28	TRBJ2-7	TGTGCCAGCAGCTACAAACTAGCGGGGAACTCCTACGAGCAGTACTTC	CASSYKLAGNSYEQYF
NA	NA	TRBV6-5	TRBJ1-5	TGTGCCAGCAGTTACCACAGGGACAAGCCCCAGCATTTT	CASSYHRDKPQHF
once	TRBD2	TRBV9	TRBJ2-1	TGTGCCAGCAGCGTGGGAGGGATCAATGAGCAGTTCTTC	CASSVGGINEQFF
NA	NA	TRBV6-5	TRBJ2-1	TGTGCCAGCAGTTACAGCGATGAGCAGTTCTTC	CASSYSDEQFF
NA	NA	TRBV4-1	TRBJ2-7	TGCGCCAGCAGCCAAGTCGCGCCTAGCGCCGCCTACGAGCAGTACTTC	CASSQVAPSAAYEQYF
NA	NA	TRBV7-7	TRBJ2-7	TGTGCTAGCAGCTTAGCCCTCGCCTACGAGCAGTACTTC	CASSLALAYEQYF
NA	TRBD2	TRBV6-1	TRBJ2-3	TGTGCCAGCAGCGAGATAGCGGGGAGCACAGATACGCAGTATTTT	CASSEIAGSTDTQYF
NA	NA	TRBV2	TRBJ2-7	TGTGCCAGCAGCGTCGGACATTCGAGCTCCTACGAGCAGTACTTC	CASSVGHSSSYEQYF
medium-sized	TRBD2	TRBV6-1	TRBJ2-7	TGTGCCAGCAGTGACGACCTAGCGGGGTACGAGCAGTACTTC	CASSDDLAGYEQYF
NA	NA	TRBV7-2	TRBJ1-5	TGTGCCAGCAGCTTAGTTAGAGGCTATTATTGTCAGCCCCAGCATTTT	CASSLVRGYYCQPQHF
NA	TRBD2	TRBV27	TRBJ2-2	TGTGCCAGCAGTCCGACTAGCGGGAGATACACCGGGGAGCTGTTTTTT	CASSPTSGRYTGELFF
NA	NA	TRBV5-4	TRBJ2-3	TGTGCCAGCAGCTTTGGGGTCGGGGGTAGCACAGATACGCAGTATTTT	CASSFGVGGSTDTQYF
NA	NA	TRBV7-6	TRBJ1-6	TGTGCCAGCAGCTTAGAGGCTAGAGGTTCACCCCTCCACTTT	CASSLEARGSPLHF
NA	NA	TRBV28	TRBJ2-7	TGTGCCAGCAGTTTTGGGCACTTAAGCTCCTACGAGCAGTACTTC	CASSFGHLSSYEQYF
NA	NA	TRBV2	TRBJ1-6	TGTGCCAGCAGCTACAAAAGGGGCCCCTATAATTCACCCCTCCACTTT	CASSYKRGPYNSPLHF
NA	TRBD2	TRBV7-3	TRBJ2-2	TGTGCCAGCAGCCCTAGCGGGGGGGCCGGCGGGGAGCTGTTTTTT	CASSPSGGAGGELFF
NA	TRBD2	TRBV7-3	TRBJ2-1	TGTGCCAGCAGCTTAGTGCCGGGACTAGTCAATGAGCAGTTCTTC	CASSLVPGLVNEQFF
few	TRBD1	TRBV6-4	TRBJ1-2	TGTGCCAGCAGTGACTCCGGGACAGGGGGTAATGGCTACACCTTC	CASSDSGTGGNGYTF
NA	NA	TRBV4-1	TRBJ2-7	TGCGCCAGCAGCCAAGCCCTGGGGGGAGGTCGCGAGCAGTACTTC	CASSQALGGGREQYF
few	NA	TRBV4-1	TRBJ2-1	TGCGCCAGCAGCCACGATCTAAATGAGCAGTTCTTC	CASSHDLNEQFF
NA	NA	TRBV7-3	TRBJ1-6	TGTGCCAGCAGCTTAAATCTTTCACCCCTCCACTTT	CASSLNLSPLHF
medium-sized	NA	TRBV4-2	TRBJ2-7	TGTGCCAGCAGCTCAGGGTACGAGCAGTACTTC	CASSSGYEQYF
NA	NA	TRBV7-9	TRBJ2-1	TGTGCCAGCAGCCATACCGGGACAAACAATGAGCAGTTCTTC	CASSHTGTNNEQFF
NA	TRBD2	TRBV5-1	TRBJ2-7	TGCGCCAGCAGCTTGATGGCGGGGGGGCTTAACGAGCAGTACTTC	CASSLMAGGLNEQYF
NA	TRBD1	TRBV5-4	TRBJ1-4	TGTGCCAGCGCAGACCGGGACAGGGGAGAAAAACTGTTTTTT	CASADRDRGEKLFF
NA	TRBD2	TRBV7-8	TRBJ2-2	TGTGCCTTCCCCGGGACTACGAACACCGGGGAGCTGTTTTTT	CAFPGTTNTGELFF
NA	TRBD1	TRBV30	TRBJ2-6	TGTGCCTGGAGTAAGACAGGGTTCTCTGGGGCCAACGTCCTGACTTTC	CAWSKTGFSGANVLTF
medium-sized	NA	TRBV18	TRBJ1-2	TGTGCCAGCTCACCCGGGACACCCTATGGCTACACCTTC	CASSPGTPYGYTF
few	TRBD1	TRBV5-1	TRBJ2-1	TGCGCCAGCAGCTACTGGACAGGGACGAGCTCCTACAATGAGCAGTTCTTC	CASSYWTGTSSYNEQFF
NA	NA	TRBV28	TRBJ1-4	TGTGCCAGCAGTCCTCCGGGGGGGGCCCCTGAAAAACTGTTTTTT	CASSPPGGAPEKLFF
few	NA	TRBV27	TRBJ2-7	TGTGCCAGCAGTTTGGTGGCTAGCACGGGTCCCTACGAGCAGTACTTC	CASSLVASTGPYEQYF
NA	TRBD1	TRBV9	TRBJ2-5	TGTGCCAGCAGCCCCCGGACAGGGAGACAGGAGACCCAGTACTTC	CASSPRTGRQETQYF